The 16 T cell receptor beta chains below were found in one sample sequenced in a study of identical twins. TCRdb reanalysed the 5' RACE reads using MiXCR and keeps one entry per CDR3 protein. The repertoire holds some 730,000 distinct CDR3 sequences, around a sixth seen once, with over 10% in the top ten. The sample also formed part of further work on T cells expressing NK-cell markers.

Sequenced input: PBMCs. The receptors here all came from a woman aged 18-35 years in good health.

This clonotype was seen repeatedly, ten times or more. The genes are TRBV6-4 and TRBJ2-4, with 7 bases that match TRBD1. Germline CDR1 and CDR2: MRHNA and SNTAGT. V shed 7 bases, J shed 4 bases, and the junction held 7 bases outside the gene matches. The CDR3 is 14 residues long. In nucleotides, the CDR3 is TGTGCCAGCACCGCCCCGGGACAGAAAAACATTCAGTACTTC. Translating it yields CASTAPGQKNIQYF.

This clonotype occurred a few times. J is TRBJ1-2 and V is TRBV20-1; D may be TRBD1 (6 bases). The CDR3 length is 15 residues. The V end was cut by 0 bases, the J end by 6 bases, with 17 bases between. The germline gives CDR1 DFQATT, CDR2 SNEGSKA (reference sequence). This chain's CDR3 is CSARDLAGARDGYTF. The CDR3 DNA reads as TGCAGTGCTAGAGATCTAGCGGGGGCCAGAGATGGCTACACCTTC.

This sequence joins TRBV12-3 or TRBV12-4 and TRBJ2-3; a weak D match, TRBD1 (6 bases). Trimming removed 2 bases from V and 2 bases from J, with 11 bases in between. This CDR3 has 15 residues. The CDR3 sequence: CASSLRQVFTDTQYF. For the CDR3, the DNA is TGTGCCAGCAGTTTAAGACAGGTTTTCACAGATACGCAGTATTTT.

This clonotype was picked up a small number of times. This rearrangement joins TRBV12-3 or TRBV12-4 to TRBJ1-2, with D maybe TRBD1 (6 bases). The CDR3 covers 14 residues. V gave up 3 bases and J gave up 2 bases, with 10 bases separating them. The CDR3 sequence: CASSFLQGNYGYTF. Here the CDR3 DNA reads TGTGCCAGCAGTTTTCTTCAGGGGAACTATGGCTACACCTTC.

This clonotype was counted only a few times. J is TRBJ2-1 and V is TRBV20-1; 8 bases agree with TRBD2. Unmatched junction bases numbered 13, after V lost 5 bases and J lost 7 bases. The CDR3 runs 15 residues. From germline, CDR1 is DFQATT and CDR2 SNEGSKA (reference sequence). Here the CDR3 reads CSAGSSGGSKNEQFF. The CDR3 bases are TGCAGTGCTGGATCGAGCGGGGGCTCCAAGAATGAGCAGTTCTTC.

CDR3 nucleotide sequence: TGTGCCAGTAAGGGCTTTGATGACATAAAACTGTTTTTT. It yields the protein CASKGFDDIKLFF. The rearrangement links TRBV27 to TRBJ1-4; D uncertain. The CDR3 has 13 residues. Trimming removed 9 bases from V and 10 bases from J, with 18 bases in between. Germline loops: CDR1 MNHEY, CDR2 SMNVEV (reference sequence).

This clonotype has just a few counts. The chain joins TRBV20-1 to TRBJ2-3; the D gene is possibly TRBD1 (5 bases). The CDR3 length is 14 residues. In germline, CDR1 is DFQATT, CDR2 SNEGSKA (reference sequence). V was shortened by 5 bases and J by 4 bases, with 16 bases between the two germline ends. The CDR3 spells CSARRGRWADTQYF. CDR3 sequence (DNA): TGCAGTGCTCGTAGGGGCCGTTGGGCAGATACGCAGTATTTT.

The chain joins TRBV20-1 to TRBJ2-7; D is possibly TRBD1 (6 bases). The germline V gene has CDR1 DFQATT and CDR2 SNEGSKA (reference sequence). Trimming removed 5 bases from V and 5 bases from J, with 16 bases in between. The CDR3 loop spans 13 amino acids. CDR3 region: CSAPGVASDEQYF. The CDR3 DNA is TGCAGTGCTCCAGGGGTAGCCTCGGACGAGCAGTACTTC.

This clonotype was picked up one time. This chain joins TRBV6-5 and TRBJ2-7, with unresolved D. Germline CDR1 reads MNHEY; CDR2 reads SVGAGI. CDR3 length: 15 amino acids. Trimming took off 3 bases at V and 0 bases at J, with 12 bases between the two ends. The chain's CDR3 is CASSYILGPSYEQYF. CDR3 coding DNA: TGTGCCAGCAGTTATATCTTGGGCCCCTCCTACGAGCAGTACTTC.

The V gene is TRBV6-1, the J gene TRBJ1-5; D is uncertain. Germline V gives CDR1 MNHNS, CDR2 SASEGT. This CDR3 contains 14 residues. V gave up 7 bases and J gave up 1 base, with 11 bases separating them. The CDR3 reads CASTVGQSNQPQHF. DNA of the CDR3: TGTGCCAGCACCGTTGGGCAGAGCAATCAGCCCCAGCATTTT.

The chain joins TRBV29-1 to TRBJ2-1; 7 nucleotides line up with TRBD2. The germline gives CDR1 SQVTM, CDR2 ANQGSEA. With 7 bases clipped from V and 6 bases from J, the junction kept 6 bases outside the gene matches. The CDR3 spans 12 residues. CDR3: CSADGRPNEQFF. The CDR3 DNA is TGCAGCGCCGACGGGAGGCCCAATGAGCAGTTCTTC.

The J gene is TRBJ1-2, the V gene TRBV12-3 or TRBV12-4, with 10 bases fitting TRBD1. The CDR3 runs to 18 residues. CDR3: CTCSLGRQGALQNYGYTF. CDR3 bases: TGTACCTGCAGTTTAGGGCGACAGGGGGCCCTCCAAAACTATGGCTACACCTTC.

This clonotype has only one observation. The V gene is TRBV9, the J gene TRBJ1-1; no clear D. The CDR3 extends over 14 amino acids. Trimming removed 0 bases from V and 0 bases from J, with 6 bases in between. Per the germline V gene, CDR1 is SGDLS and CDR2 is YYNGEE. CDR3 nucleotide sequence: TGTGCCAGCAGCGTAGCTTCGGTGAACACTGAAGCTTTCTTT. Protein product: CASSVASVNTEAFF.

The table lists this clonotype with a few counts. The chain has TRBV20-1 and TRBJ1-1; the D is unclear. Per the germline V gene, CDR1 is DFQATT and CDR2 is SNEGSKA (reference sequence). This CDR3 is 16 amino acids long. Trimming removed 4 bases from V and 0 bases from J, with 18 bases in between. The CDR3 loop is CSATRPVGRMNTEAFF. The CDR3 region has the DNA TGCAGTGCTACGAGGCCGGTCGGTAGGATGAACACTGAAGCTTTCTTT.

The V gene is TRBV18, the J gene TRBJ2-5, with a weak D call TRBD2 (5 bases). The germline CDR1 and CDR2 sequences are KGHSH and LQKENI. The CDR3 runs 15 residues. The germline V and J ends were trimmed by 1 base and 2 bases, with 11 bases remaining between them. The CDR3 sequence: CASSPRTEDQETQYF. CDR3 nucleotide sequence: TGTGCCAGCTCACCACGAACGGAGGATCAAGAGACCCAGTACTTC. Looking up the rest from reference TRBV18 and TRBJ2-5 gives the full variable domain: NAGVMQNPRHLVRRRGQEARLRCSPMKGHSHVYWYRQLPEEGLKFMVYLQKENIIDESGMPKERFSAEFPKEGPSILRIQQVVRGDSAAYFCASSPRTEDQETQYFGPGTRLLVL.

This chain connects TRBV9 to TRBJ1-2; D uncertain. CDR1 SGDLS and CDR2 YYNGEE come from the germline V gene. Trimming left V 1 base short and J 2 bases short, with 18 bases between. This CDR3 has 17 residues. The CDR3 reads CASSVRREAFGNYGYTF. In DNA, the CDR3 is TGTGCCAGCAGCGTACGGAGAGAGGCCTTCGGGAACTATGGCTACACCTTC.